What follows are 8 T cell receptor beta chains derived from one specimen sequenced in a study of T cell changes during pregnancy in multiple sclerosis. TCRdb keeps only in-frame clones here, not all; method: immunoSEQ multiplex PCR. The sample lists tens of thousands of clones; 94% were seen once. This specimen was peripheral blood, taken after pregnancy. The origin of the receptors is a female donor in good health, enrolled as a control in a pregnancy study.

The chain recombines TRBV5-5 with TRBJ2-7; tentative D call: TRBD1 (6 bases). V lost 5 bases and J lost 0, with 12 bases in between. The length of the CDR3 is 14 residues. CDR1 is SGHKS, CDR2 YYEKEE, per germline (reference sequence). This CDR3 reads CASRRTVSSYEQYF. CDR3 DNA: TGTGCCAGCAGACGGACAGTGAGCTCCTACGAGCAGTACTTC.

V gene TRBV5-1 combines with J gene TRBJ2-7, with D possibly being TRBD1 (7 bases). Germline V gene lookup returns CDR1 SGHRS and CDR2 YFSETQ. V lost 3 bases, J lost 6 bases, and 16 bases lay in between. CDR3 size: 14 residues. The CDR3 DNA is TGCGCCAGCAGCTGGGGGGACAGAGACCGCGAGCAGTACTTC. Translation gives CASSWGDRDREQYF.

The chain employs TRBV5-1 and TRBJ2-7, with D possibly matching TRBD1 (6 bases). Between the trimmed V and J ends, which lost 4 bases and 1 base, there was a span of 18 bases. Germline V gene sequence: CDR1 SGHRS, CDR2 YFSETQ. The CDR3 has 16 amino acids. In nucleotides, the CDR3 is TGCGCCAGCAGCCTGGGTGTGGGGGCAGAGTCCTACGAGCAGTACTTC. This codes for CASSLGVGAESYEQYF. The full variable domain, completed using reference TRBV5-1 and TRBJ2-7, is KAGVTQTPRYLIKTRGQQVTLSCSPISGHRSVSWYQQTPGQGLQFLFEYFSETQRNKGNFPGRFSGRQFSNSRSEMNVSTLELGDSALYLCASSLGVGAESYEQYFGPGTRLTVT.

The chain has TRBV4-1 and TRBJ1-1; D remains unclear. CDR1 MGHRA and CDR2 YSYEKL come from the germline V gene. The CDR3 is 15 residues long. The V end lost 4 bases, the J end lost 1 base, and 13 bases lay between the germline ends. Here the CDR3 DNA reads TGCGCCAGCAGCCCAGTGGAGGGCCCGAACACTGAAGCTTTCTTT. Amino acids: CASSPVEGPNTEAFF.

The CDR3, as DNA: TGTGCCAGCAGCTGGAACCCACAGGGGCCCGGGGAGCTGTTTTTT. Protein: CASSWNPQGPGELFF. The rearrangement joins TRBV5-4 to TRBJ2-2; TRBD1 matches at 7 bases. The CDR3 spans 15 residues. Germline CDR1 SGHNT, CDR2 YYREEE (reference sequence). The V gene end was trimmed by 3 bases and the J gene end by 6 bases; junction bases not matched to a gene: 8.

The genes are TRBV6-1 and TRBJ1-5; D not resolved. The CDR3 extends over 13 amino acids. V dropped 6 bases and J dropped 6 bases, with 12 bases sitting between them. Per germline, CDR1 MNHNS and CDR2 SASEGT. The CDR3 DNA reads TGTGCCAGCAGAACGAGTGTGGTTCAGCCCCAGCATTTT. Translated, it gives CASRTSVVQPQHF.

The rearrangement links TRBV2 to TRBJ2-3, with D possibly matching TRBD2 (6 bases). The CDR3 sequence is 16 residues long. Germline V CDR1 and CDR2: SNHLY, FYNNEI. The V and J ends lost 4 bases and 1 base respectively, with 15 bases between them. The CDR3 DNA reads TGTGCCAGCAGTGGGGCTCGTACGGGGGGCACAGATACGCAGTATTTT. It encodes CASSGARTGGTDTQYF.

The chain recombines TRBV2 with TRBJ1-2; TRBD1 aligns across 7 bases. Germline-derived CDR1 and CDR2 are SNHLY and FYNNEI. J was trimmed by 8 bases and V by 6 bases; bases with no gene match: 12. There are 14 residues in the CDR3. This CDR3 is CASSETGYKGGYTF. The CDR3 nucleotides read TGTGCCAGCAGCGAGACAGGGTATAAGGGAGGCTACACCTTC.